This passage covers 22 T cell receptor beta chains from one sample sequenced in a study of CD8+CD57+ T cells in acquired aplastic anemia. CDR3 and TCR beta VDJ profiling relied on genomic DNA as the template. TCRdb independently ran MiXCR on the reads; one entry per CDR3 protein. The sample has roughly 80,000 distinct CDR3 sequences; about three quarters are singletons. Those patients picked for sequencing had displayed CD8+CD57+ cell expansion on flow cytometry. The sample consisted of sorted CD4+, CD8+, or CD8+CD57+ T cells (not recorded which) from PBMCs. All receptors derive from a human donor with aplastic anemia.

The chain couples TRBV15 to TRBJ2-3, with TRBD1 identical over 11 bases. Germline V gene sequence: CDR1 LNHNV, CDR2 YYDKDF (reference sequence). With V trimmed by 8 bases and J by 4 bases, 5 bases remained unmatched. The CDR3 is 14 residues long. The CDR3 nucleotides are TGTGCCACCCGGGACAGGGGGAGATCAGATACGCAGTATTTT. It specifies CATRDRGRSDTQYF.

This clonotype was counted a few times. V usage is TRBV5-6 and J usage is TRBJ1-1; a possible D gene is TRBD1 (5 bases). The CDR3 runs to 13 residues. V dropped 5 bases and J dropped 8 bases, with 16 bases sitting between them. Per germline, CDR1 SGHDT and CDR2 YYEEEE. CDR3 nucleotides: TGTGCCAGCAGAAGTCAAGGGGTCAAAGAAGCTTTCTTT. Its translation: CASRSQGVKEAFF.

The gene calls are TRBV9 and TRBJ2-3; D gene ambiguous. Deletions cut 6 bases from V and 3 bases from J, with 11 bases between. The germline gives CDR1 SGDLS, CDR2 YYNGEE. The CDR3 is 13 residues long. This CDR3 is CASNASPTDTQYF. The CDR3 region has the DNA TGTGCCAGCAACGCTAGTCCGACAGATACGCAGTATTTT.

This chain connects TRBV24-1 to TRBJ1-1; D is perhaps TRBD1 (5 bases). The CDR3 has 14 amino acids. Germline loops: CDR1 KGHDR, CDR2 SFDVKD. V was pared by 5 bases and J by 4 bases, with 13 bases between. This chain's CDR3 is CATSAKVGGTEAFF. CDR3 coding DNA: TGTGCCACCAGTGCCAAGGTCGGGGGCACTGAAGCTTTCTTT.

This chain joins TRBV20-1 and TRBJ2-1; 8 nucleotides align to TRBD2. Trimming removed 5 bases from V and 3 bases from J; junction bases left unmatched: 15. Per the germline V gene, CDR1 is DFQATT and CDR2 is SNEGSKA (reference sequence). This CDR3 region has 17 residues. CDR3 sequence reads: CSAPSGLAGHFYNEQFF. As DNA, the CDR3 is TGCAGTGCTCCTTCGGGGCTAGCGGGCCATTTCTACAATGAGCAGTTCTTC.

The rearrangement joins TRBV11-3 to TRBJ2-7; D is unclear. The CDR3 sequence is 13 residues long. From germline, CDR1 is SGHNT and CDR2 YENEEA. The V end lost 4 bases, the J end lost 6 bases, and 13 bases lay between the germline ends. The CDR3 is CASSYQYSGEQYF. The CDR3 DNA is TGTGCCAGCAGCTACCAATACTCAGGCGAGCAGTACTTC.

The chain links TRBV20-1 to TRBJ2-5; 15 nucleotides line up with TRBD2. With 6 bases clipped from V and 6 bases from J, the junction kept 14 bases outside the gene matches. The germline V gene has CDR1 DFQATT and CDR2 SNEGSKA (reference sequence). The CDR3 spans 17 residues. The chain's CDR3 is CSAPRGLAGGRRKTQYF. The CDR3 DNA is TGCAGTGCCCCACGGGGACTAGCGGGGGGCCGGCGCAAGACCCAGTACTTC.

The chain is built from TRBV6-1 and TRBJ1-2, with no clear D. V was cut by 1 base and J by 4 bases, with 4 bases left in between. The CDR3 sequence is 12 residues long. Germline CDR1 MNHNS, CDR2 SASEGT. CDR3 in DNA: TGTGCCAGCAGTGAAGGACCCTATGGCTACACCTTC. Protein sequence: CASSEGPYGYTF.

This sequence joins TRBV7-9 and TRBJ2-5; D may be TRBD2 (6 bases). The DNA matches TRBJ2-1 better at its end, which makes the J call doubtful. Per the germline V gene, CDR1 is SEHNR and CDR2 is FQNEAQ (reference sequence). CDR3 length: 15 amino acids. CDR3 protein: CASSLGLGGEGEQFF. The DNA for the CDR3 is TGTGCCAGCAGCTTAGGGCTTGGCGGGGAAGGTGAGCAGTTCTTC.

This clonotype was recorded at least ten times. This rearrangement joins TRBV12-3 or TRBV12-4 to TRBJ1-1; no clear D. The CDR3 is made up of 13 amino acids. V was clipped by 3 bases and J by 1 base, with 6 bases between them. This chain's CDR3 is CASSLSGNTEAFF. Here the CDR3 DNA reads TGTGCCAGCAGTTTGAGTGGGAACACTGAAGCTTTCTTT.

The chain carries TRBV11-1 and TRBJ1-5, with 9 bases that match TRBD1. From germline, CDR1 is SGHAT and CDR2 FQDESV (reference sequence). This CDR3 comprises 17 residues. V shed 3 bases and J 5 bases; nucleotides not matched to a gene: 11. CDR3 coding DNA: TGTGCCAGCAGCTTCGGTAGGTCGGGACAGGGTCATCAGCCCCAGCATTTT. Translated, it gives CASSFGRSGQGHQPQHF.

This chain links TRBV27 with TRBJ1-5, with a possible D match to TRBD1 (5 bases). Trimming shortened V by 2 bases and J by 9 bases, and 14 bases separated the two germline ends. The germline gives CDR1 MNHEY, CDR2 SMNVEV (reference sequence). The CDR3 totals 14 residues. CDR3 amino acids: CASSLQQGGRPQHF. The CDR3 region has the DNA TGTGCCAGCAGTTTACAGCAGGGAGGCCGGCCCCAGCATTTT.

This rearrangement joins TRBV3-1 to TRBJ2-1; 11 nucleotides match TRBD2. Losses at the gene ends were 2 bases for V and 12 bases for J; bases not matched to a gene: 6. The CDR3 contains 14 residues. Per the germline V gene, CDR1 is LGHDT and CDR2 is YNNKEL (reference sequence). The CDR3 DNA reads TGTGCCAGCAGCCAATACGCTAGCGGGGGGTGGCAGTTCTTC. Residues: CASSQYASGGWQFF.

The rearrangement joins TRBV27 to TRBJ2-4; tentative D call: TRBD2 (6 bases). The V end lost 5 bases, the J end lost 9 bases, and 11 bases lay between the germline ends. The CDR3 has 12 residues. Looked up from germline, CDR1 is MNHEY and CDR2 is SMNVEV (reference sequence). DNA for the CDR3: TGTGCCAGCAGTCAGGTCGGGGGCATTCAGTACTTC. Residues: CASSQVGGIQYF.

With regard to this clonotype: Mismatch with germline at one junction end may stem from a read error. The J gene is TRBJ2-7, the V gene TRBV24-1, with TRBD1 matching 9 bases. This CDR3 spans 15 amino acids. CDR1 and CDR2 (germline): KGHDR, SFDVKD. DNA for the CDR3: TGTGCCACCAGTGATCCCGACAGGGGGTCCTACAAGCAGTACTTC. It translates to CATSDPDRGSYKQYF.

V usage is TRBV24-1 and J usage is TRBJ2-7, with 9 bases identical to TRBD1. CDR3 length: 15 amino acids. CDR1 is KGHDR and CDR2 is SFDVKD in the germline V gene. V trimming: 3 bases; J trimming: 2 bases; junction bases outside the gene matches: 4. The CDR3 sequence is CATSDGQGITYEQYF. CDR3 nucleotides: TGTGCCACCAGTGATGGACAGGGGATTACCTACGAGCAGTACTTC.

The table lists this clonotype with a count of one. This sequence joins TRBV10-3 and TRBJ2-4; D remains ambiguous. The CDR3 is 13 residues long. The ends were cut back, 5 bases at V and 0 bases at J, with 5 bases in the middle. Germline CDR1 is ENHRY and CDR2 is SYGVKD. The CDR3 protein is CAISQLAKNIQYF. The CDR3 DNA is TGTGCCATCAGTCAACTAGCCAAAAACATTCAGTACTTC.

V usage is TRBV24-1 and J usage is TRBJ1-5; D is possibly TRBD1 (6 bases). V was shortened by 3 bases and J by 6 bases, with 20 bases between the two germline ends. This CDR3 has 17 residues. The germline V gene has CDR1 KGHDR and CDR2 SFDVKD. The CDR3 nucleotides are TGTGCCACCAGTGATAGAACAGGGCTTGATTTTACTCAGCCCCAGCATTTT. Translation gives CATSDRTGLDFTQPQHF.

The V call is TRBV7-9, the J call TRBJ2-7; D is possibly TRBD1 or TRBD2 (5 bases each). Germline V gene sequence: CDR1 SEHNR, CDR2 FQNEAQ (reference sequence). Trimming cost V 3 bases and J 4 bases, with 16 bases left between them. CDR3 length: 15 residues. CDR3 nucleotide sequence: TGTGCCAGCAGCTTGGGGACGTCCGATACTTACGAGCAGTACTTC. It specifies CASSLGTSDTYEQYF.

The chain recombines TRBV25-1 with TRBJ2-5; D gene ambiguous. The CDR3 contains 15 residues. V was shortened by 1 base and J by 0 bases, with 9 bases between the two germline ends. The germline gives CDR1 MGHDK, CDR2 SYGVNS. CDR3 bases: TGTGCCAGCAGTGAATTTCACACGTACCAAGAGACCCAGTACTTC. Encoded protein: CASSEFHTYQETQYF.

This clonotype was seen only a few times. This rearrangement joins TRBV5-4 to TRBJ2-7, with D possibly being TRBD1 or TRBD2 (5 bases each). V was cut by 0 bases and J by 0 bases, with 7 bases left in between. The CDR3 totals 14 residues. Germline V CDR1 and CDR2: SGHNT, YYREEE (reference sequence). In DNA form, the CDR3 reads TGTGCCAGCAGCTTGGCGGGGACCTCCTACGAGCAGTACTTC. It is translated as CASSLAGTSYEQYF.

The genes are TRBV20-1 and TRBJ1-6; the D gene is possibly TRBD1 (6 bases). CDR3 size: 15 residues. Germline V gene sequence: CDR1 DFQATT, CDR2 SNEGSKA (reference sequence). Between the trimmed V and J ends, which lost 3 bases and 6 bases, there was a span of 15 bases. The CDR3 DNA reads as TGCAGTGCTAGTGAGGGTAAGGGGGGTAATTCACCCCTCCACTTT. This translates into CSASEGKGGNSPLHF.